This T cell receptor (beta chain) comes out of a study of tumor-infiltrating lymphocytes in primary liver carcinoma. The wider study: Stage T1-T3 N0M0 tumors spanned 4.2 to 10 cm.

Germline CDR1 MDHEN, CDR2 SYDVKM. CDR3 length: 14 residues. The tissue used was unsorted bulk material of about 19-30 mg. RNA and DNA were co-extracted from it with the AllPrep DNA/RNA mini kit. Subjects presented with primary liver carcinoma managed by surgical resection. Chronic HBV infection was present in the patients, who were treatment-naive. As regards this clonotype: At one boundary the junction diverges from the germline segment, which might be a read error.

The input was roughly 0.5 ug total RNA; TCR beta cDNA was made from it with a constant-region primer. Modified slightly, ARM-PCR produced TCR beta libraries over three nested multiplex PCR rounds. PCR rounds one and two used TRBV1-TRBV30 forward primers with a C-beta reverse primer for about 11 cycles each. MiXCR, applied by TCRdb to the multiplex PCR reads, yields one record per CDR3 protein. The sample comprises about 120,000 distinct CDR3 sequences, approximately 68% of which are singletons, and over 8% rests with the top ten. The gene calls are TRBV28 and TRBJ1-2; a possible D gene is TRBD1 (6 bases). The specimen sequenced was tumor-adjacent normal liver tissue. The origin of this receptor is a woman aged 60-75 years with primary liver carcinoma and hepatitis B virus infection. The CDR3 reads CANSRGGVNYGYTF. CDR3 nucleotide sequence: TGTGCCAACAGTAGGGGGGGGGTTAACTATGGCTACACCTTC.